Shown below are 9 T cell receptor beta chains from a single sample sequenced in a study of T cells after yellow fever vaccination (dated by TCRdb to about 2019). The treatment or condition tag for this specimen amounts to: live attenuated yellow fever vaccine strain. Libraries were constructed by 5' RACE. TCRdb names Illumina HiSeq 2500 as the instrument used. The raw public data were reprocessed by TCRdb itself: fastp quality trimming at Q25, MiXCR clonotype calling, in-frame beta chains only. CDR3 protein duplicates are merged, each entry listing the most common genes and DNA. The sample contains hundreds of thousands of distinct CDR3 sequences, approximately 13% of them found a single time. About 15% of the sample is in the top ten clones. This specimen was PBMCs, taken on the day of the yellow fever booster vaccination. These receptors all stem from a man aged 25-45 years who received the YFV17D yellow fever vaccine.

The V call is TRBV7-2, the J call TRBJ2-4, with a tentative D call TRBD1 (5 bases). The V gene's germline CDR1 is SGHTA and CDR2 FQGNSA. The CDR3 is 16 amino acids. Trimming took off 2 bases at V and 6 bases at J, with 17 bases between the two ends. CDR3 protein: CASSLWWGRVSNIQYF. CDR3 nucleotide sequence: TGTGCCAGCAGCTTATGGTGGGGCAGGGTATCAAACATTCAGTACTTC.

The sample holds a few counts of this clonotype. The chain joins TRBV4-3 to TRBJ2-7; TRBD1 agrees at 7 bases. CDR3 size: 14 residues. The V gene's germline CDR1 is LGHNA and CDR2 YSLEER. V dropped 1 base and J dropped 3; count of bases not matched to a gene: 3. The CDR3 loop is CASSQGRTGYEQYF. For the CDR3, the DNA is TGCGCCAGCAGCCAAGGTAGGACAGGCTACGAGCAGTACTTC.

This clonotype was observed a few times. The V gene is TRBV5-5, the J gene TRBJ1-1; D call uncertain. From germline, CDR1 is SGHKS and CDR2 YYEKEE (reference sequence). The CDR3 has 15 amino acids. V lost 0 bases to trimming and J lost 5 bases, with 14 bases between them. CDR3 residues: CASSLAGGSWTEAFF. For the CDR3, the DNA is TGTGCCAGCAGCTTGGCCGGCGGCTCCTGGACTGAAGCTTTCTTT.

Only a few counts were recorded for this clonotype. This chain uses TRBV30 with TRBJ2-1; D possibly corresponds to TRBD2 (6 bases). CDR3 length: 13 amino acids. Trimming took 7 bases from V and 2 from J, leaving 12 bases between them. The germline V gene has CDR1 GTSNPN and CDR2 SVGIG (reference sequence). In DNA, the CDR3 is TGTGCCTTCGGAGGGAACACCTACAATGAGCAGTTCTTC. Its protein is CAFGGNTYNEQFF.

Only a few counts were recorded for this clonotype. The rearrangement links TRBV5-1 to TRBJ2-7; D could derive from TRBD1 or TRBD2 (5 bases each). V lost 0 bases to trimming and J lost 5 bases, with 15 bases between them. The length of the CDR3 is 15 residues. CDR1 and CDR2 (germline): SGHRS, YFSETQ. DNA of the CDR3: TGCGCCAGCAGCTTGGATGGGACGCCCGACGACGAGCAGTACTTC. Encoded protein: CASSLDGTPDDEQYF.

The chain links TRBV7-9 to TRBJ2-2; no definite D call. The CDR3 consists of 15 residues. V was trimmed by 0 bases and J by 2 bases, leaving 7 bases between them. The V gene's germline CDR1 is SEHNR and CDR2 FQNEAQ (reference sequence). CDR3: CASSLAVANTGELFF. In nucleotides, the CDR3 is TGTGCCAGCAGCTTAGCGGTTGCTAACACCGGGGAGCTGTTTTTT.

This clonotype has only a few counts. CDR3 loop: CSVVWDTNTGELFF. In nucleotides, the CDR3 is TGCAGCGTTGTTTGGGACACAAACACCGGGGAGCTGTTTTTT. The rearrangement uses TRBV29-1 and TRBJ2-2; D is possibly TRBD1 (6 bases). Trimming cost V 4 bases and J 2 bases, with 11 bases left between them. Germline assignment: CDR1 SQVTM and CDR2 ANQGSEA. The CDR3 totals 14 residues.

The rearrangement joins TRBV7-2 to TRBJ1-5, with TRBD1 identical over 9 bases. Germline CDR1 SGHTA, CDR2 FQGNSA. J gave up 1 base and V 0 bases, and 1 base lay outside the gene matches. The CDR3 extends over 16 amino acids. This chain's CDR3 is CASSLAGTGSNQPQHF. The CDR3 DNA sequence: TGTGCCAGCAGCTTAGCCGGGACAGGGAGCAATCAGCCCCAGCATTTT.

This clonotype was observed a few times. The genes are TRBV20-1 and TRBJ2-5; 10 bases are a match to TRBD2. The CDR3 length is 15 residues. Germline CDR1 DFQATT, CDR2 SNEGSKA (reference sequence). With V trimmed by 1 base and J by 1 base, 3 bases remained unmatched. DNA of the CDR3: TGCAGTGCTAGAGTTCTAGCGGGAGCCCAAGAGACCCAGTACTTC. Its translation: CSARVLAGAQETQYF.